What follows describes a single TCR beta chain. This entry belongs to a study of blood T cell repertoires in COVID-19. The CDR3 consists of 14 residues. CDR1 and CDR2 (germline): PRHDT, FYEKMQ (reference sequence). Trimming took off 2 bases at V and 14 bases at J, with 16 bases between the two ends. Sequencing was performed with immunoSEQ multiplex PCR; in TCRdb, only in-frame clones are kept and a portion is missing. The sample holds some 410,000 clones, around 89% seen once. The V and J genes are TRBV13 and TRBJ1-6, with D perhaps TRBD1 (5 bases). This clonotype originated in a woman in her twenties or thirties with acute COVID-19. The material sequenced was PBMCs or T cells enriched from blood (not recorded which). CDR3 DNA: TGTGCCAGCAGCTTAAAGGACACCTCCCGGACCCTCCACTTT. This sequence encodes CASSLKDTSRTLHF.